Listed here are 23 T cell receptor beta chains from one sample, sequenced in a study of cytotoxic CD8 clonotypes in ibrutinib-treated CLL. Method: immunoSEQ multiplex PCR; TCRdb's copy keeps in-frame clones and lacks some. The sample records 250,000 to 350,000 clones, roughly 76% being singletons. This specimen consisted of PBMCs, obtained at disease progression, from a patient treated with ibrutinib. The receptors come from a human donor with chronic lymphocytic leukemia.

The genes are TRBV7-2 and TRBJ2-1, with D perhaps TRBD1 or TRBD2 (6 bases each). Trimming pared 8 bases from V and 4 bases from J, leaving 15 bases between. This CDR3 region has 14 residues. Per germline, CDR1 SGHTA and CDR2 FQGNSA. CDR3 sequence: CASESGGFYNEQFF. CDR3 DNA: TGTGCCAGCGAGTCCGGGGGCTTTTACAATGAGCAGTTCTTC.

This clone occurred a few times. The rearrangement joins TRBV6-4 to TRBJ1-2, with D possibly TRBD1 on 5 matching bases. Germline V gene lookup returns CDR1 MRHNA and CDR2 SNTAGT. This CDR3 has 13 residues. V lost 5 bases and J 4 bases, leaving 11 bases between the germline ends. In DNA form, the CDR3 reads TGTGCCAGCAGTCCGGACATTGGCTATGGCTACACCTTC. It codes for CASSPDIGYGYTF.

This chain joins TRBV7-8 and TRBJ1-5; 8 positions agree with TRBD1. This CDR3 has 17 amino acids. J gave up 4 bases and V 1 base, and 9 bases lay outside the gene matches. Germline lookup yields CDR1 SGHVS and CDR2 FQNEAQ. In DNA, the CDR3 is TGTGCCAGCAGCTTAGTCCCGGACAGGGCCATAAATCAGCCCCAGCATTTT. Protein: CASSLVPDRAINQPQHF.

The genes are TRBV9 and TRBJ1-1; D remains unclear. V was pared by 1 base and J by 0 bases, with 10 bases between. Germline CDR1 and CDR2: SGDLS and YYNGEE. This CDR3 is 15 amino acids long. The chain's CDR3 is CASSVYPLMNTEAFF. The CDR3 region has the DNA TGTGCCAGCAGCGTATACCCCTTGATGAACACTGAAGCTTTCTTT.

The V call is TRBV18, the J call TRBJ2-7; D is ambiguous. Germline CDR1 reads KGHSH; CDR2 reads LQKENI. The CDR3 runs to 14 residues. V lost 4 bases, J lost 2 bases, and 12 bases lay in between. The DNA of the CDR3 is TGTGCCAGCTCACGGGCTGTACAGCCCTACGAGCAGTACTTC. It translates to CASSRAVQPYEQYF. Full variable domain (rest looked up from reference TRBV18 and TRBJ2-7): NAGVMQNPRHLVRRRGQEARLRCSPMKGHSHVYWYRQLPEEGLKFMVYLQKENIIDESGMPKERFSAEFPKEGPSILRIQQVVRGDSAAYFCASSRAVQPYEQYFGPGTRLTVT.

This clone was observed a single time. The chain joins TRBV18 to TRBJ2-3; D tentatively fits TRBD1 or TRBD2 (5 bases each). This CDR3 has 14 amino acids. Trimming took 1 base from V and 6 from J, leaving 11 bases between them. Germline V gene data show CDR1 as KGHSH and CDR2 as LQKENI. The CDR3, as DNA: TGTGCCAGCTCACCACGGGGGAACCAGGATACGCAGTATTTT. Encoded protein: CASSPRGNQDTQYF.

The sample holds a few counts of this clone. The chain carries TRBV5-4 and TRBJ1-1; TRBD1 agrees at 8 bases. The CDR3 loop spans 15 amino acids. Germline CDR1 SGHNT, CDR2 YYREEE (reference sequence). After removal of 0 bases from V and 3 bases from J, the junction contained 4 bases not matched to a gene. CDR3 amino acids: CASSLGTGRDTEAFF. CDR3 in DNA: TGTGCCAGCAGCTTGGGGACAGGGAGAGACACTGAAGCTTTCTTT.

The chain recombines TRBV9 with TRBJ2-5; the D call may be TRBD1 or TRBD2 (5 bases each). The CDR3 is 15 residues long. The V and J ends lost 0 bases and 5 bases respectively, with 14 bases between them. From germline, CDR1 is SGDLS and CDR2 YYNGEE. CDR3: CASSVEVGVFETQYF. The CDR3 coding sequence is TGTGCCAGCAGCGTAGAAGTGGGGGTTTTCGAGACCCAGTACTTC.

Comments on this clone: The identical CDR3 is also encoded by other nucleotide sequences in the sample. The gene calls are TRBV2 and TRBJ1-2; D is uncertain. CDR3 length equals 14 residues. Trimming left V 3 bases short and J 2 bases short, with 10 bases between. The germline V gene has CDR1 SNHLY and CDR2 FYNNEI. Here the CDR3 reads CASSDNGLNYGYTF. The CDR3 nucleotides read TGTGCCAGCAGTGATAATGGGTTAAACTATGGCTACACCTTC.

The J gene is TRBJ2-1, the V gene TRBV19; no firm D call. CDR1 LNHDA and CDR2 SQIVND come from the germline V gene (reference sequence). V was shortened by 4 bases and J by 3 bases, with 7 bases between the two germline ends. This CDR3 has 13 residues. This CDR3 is CASSTTSYNEQFF. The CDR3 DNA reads TGTGCCAGTAGTACCACAAGCTACAATGAGCAGTTCTTC.

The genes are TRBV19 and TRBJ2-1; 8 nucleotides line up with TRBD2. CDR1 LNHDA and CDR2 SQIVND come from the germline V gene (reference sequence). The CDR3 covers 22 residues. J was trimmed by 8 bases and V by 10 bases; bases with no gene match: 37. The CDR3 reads CATKGGMYTRRTSRRDRDEQFF. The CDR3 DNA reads TGTGCCACCAAAGGAGGAATGTATACACGACGGACTAGCCGCCGGGATAGGGATGAGCAGTTCTTC.

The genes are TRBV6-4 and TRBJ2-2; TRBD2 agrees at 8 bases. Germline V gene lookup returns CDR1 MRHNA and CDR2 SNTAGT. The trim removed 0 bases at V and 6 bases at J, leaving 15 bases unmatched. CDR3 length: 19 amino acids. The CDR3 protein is CASSDSASGPRSLSGELFF. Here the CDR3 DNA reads TGTGCCAGCAGTGACTCGGCTAGCGGGCCCAGGAGTTTGTCCGGGGAGCTGTTTTTT.

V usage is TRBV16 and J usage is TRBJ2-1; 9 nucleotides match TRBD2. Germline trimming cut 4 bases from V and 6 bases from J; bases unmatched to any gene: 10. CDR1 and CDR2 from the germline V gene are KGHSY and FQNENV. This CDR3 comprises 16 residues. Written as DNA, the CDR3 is TGTGCCAGCAGCCCCGGAGGGCTAGCGGGACCCAATGAGCAGTTCTTC. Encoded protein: CASSPGGLAGPNEQFF.

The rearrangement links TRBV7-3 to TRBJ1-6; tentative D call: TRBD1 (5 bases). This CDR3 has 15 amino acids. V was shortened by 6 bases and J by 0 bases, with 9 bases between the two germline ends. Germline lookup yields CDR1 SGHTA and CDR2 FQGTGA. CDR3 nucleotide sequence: TGTGCCAGCAGAGCAGGGAGCTCCTATAATTCACCCCTCCACTTT. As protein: CASRAGSSYNSPLHF.

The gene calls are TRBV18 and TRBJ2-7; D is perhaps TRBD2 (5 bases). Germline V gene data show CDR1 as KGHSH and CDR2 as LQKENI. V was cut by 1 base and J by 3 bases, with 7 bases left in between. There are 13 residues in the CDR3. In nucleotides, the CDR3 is TGTGCCAGCTCACCACACGCGGGCTACGAGCAGTACTTC. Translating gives CASSPHAGYEQYF.

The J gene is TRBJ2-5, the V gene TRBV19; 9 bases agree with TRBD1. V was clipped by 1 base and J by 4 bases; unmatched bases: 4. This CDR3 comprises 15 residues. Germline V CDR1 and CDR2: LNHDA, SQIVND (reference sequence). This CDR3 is CASSIVDRGGETQYF. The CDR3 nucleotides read TGTGCCAGTAGTATAGTTGACAGGGGGGGAGAGACCCAGTACTTC.

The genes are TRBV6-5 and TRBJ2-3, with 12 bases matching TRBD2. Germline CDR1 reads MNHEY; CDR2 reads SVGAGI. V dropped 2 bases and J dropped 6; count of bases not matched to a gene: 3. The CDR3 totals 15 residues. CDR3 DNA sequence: TGTGCCAGCAGTTACGGAGGACTAGCGGGGGATACGCAGTATTTT. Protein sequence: CASSYGGLAGDTQYF.

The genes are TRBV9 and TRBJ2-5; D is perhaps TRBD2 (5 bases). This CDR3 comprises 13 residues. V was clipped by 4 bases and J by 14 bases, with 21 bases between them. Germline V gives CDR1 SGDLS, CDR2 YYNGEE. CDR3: CASSTDFSGKHYF. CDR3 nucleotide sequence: TGTGCCAGCAGCACGGACTTCTCGGGAAAGCACTACTTC.

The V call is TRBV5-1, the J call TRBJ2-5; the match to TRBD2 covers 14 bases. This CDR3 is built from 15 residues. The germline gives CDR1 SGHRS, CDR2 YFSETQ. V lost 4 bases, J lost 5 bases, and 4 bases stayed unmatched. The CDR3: CASSLGLAGGETQYF. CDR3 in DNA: TGCGCCAGCAGCCTCGGACTAGCGGGGGGTGAGACCCAGTACTTC.

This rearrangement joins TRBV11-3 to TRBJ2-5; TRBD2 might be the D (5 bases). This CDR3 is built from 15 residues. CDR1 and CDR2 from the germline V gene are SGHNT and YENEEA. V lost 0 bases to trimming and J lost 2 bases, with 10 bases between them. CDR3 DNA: TGTGCCAGCAGCTTAGATCCACGGGAACAAGAGACCCAGTACTTC. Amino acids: CASSLDPREQETQYF.

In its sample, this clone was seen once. Here the CDR3 reads CASSQLGGLTGELFF. In DNA form, the CDR3 reads TGTGCCAGCAGCCAACTCGGGGGGCTAACCGGGGAGCTGTTTTTT. V gene TRBV6-6 combines with J gene TRBJ2-2; D might be TRBD2 (7 bases). Germline-derived CDR1 and CDR2 are MNHNY and SVGAGI (reference sequence). The V and J ends lost 6 bases and 5 bases respectively, with 16 bases between them. CDR3 size: 15 residues.

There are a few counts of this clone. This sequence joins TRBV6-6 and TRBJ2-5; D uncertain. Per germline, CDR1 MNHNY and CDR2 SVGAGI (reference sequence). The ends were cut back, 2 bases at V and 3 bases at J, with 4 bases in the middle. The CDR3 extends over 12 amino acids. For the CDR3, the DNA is TGTGCCAGCAGTTACACCAAAGAGACCCAGTACTTC. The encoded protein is CASSYTKETQYF.

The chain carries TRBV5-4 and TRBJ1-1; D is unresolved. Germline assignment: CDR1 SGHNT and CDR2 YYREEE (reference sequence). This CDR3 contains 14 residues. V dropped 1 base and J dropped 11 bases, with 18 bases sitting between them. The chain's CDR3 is CASSLPPAGNEAFF. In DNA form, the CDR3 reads TGTGCCAGCAGCTTGCCGCCGGCCGGGAACGAGGCTTTCTTT.